This T cell receptor beta chain emerged from a study of shared clonotypes between healthy human individuals. Assay used: immunoSEQ multiplex PCR; TCRdb lists only in-frame clones, some missing. Of some 2,100,000 clones in the sample, more than 90% were seen once. As for this clone: Its antigen is unidentified.

Findings and limits, study-wide: Genetic and exposure-history diversity was limited by the few donors. Larger richness was generally estimated for naive than memory subsets.

The TCR sequence derives from a man between 18 and 35 years old in good health. The sample comprised naive CD4+ T cells sorted from blood. Subset given: CD45RA+ positively selected.

DNA of the CDR3: TGTGCCAGCAGCCTACCCCGGGACAGGAGCTCCTATAATTCACCCCTCCACTTT. Its translation: CASSLPRDRSSYNSPLHF. The gene calls are TRBV7-2 and TRBJ1-6, with TRBD1 identical over 8 bases. Germline V gives CDR1 SGHTA, CDR2 FQGNSA. This CDR3 contains 18 residues. After removal of 5 bases from V and 0 bases from J, the junction contained 9 bases not matched to a gene. The variable domain in full, with the rest retrieved from reference TRBV7-2 and TRBJ1-6, is GAGVSQSPSNKVTEKGKDVELRCDPISGHTALYWYRQSLGQGLEFLIYFQGNSAPDKSGLPSDRFSAERTGGSVSTLTIQRTQQEDSAVYLCASSLPRDRSSYNSPLHFGNGTRLTVT.